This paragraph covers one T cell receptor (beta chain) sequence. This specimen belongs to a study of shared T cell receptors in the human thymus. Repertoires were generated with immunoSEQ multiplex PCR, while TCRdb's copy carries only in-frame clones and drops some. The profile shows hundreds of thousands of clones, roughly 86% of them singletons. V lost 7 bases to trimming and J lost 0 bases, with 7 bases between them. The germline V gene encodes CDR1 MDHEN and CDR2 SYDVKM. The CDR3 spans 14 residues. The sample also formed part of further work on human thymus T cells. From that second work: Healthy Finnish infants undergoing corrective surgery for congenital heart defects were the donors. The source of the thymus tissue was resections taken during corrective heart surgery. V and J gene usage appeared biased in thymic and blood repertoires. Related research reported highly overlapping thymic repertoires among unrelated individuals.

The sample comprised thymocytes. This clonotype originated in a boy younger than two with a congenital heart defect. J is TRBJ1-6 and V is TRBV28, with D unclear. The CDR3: CASTLSSYNSPLHF. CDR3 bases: TGTGCCAGCACTTTGAGCTCCTATAATTCACCCCTCCACTTT.